The rows below give T cell receptor beta chains drawn from one sample of a study of blood T cell repertoires in COVID-19. Produced via immunoSEQ multiplex PCR; TCRdb's table is partial and in-frame only. This sample has 200,000 to 250,000 clones, with around four fifths found just once. Sequenced input: peripheral blood. The receptors come from a woman older than 75 with COVID-19, enrolled during active disease. The CDR3 runs from the conserved cysteine through the conserved F or W. Each record gives: V gene, D gene, clone size, J gene, CDR3 DNA, CDR3 protein. The D gene is left open where the match is weak. Part of the rows lack a size; the others show once, few, many or a class for expanded clones.

v_gene: TRBV5-6
d_gene: TRBD1
abundance: NA
j_gene: TRBJ1-4
CDR3nt: TGTGCCAGCAGAAACAGGGGTGCAACTAATGAAAAACTGTTTTTT
CDR3aa: CASRNRGATNEKLFF

v_gene: TRBV24-1
d_gene: TRBD1
abundance: NA
j_gene: TRBJ2-5
CDR3nt: TGTGCCACCAGTGATGCGACAGGGGTGGAGACCCAGTACTTC
CDR3aa: CATSDATGVETQYF

v_gene: TRBV4-1
d_gene: NA
abundance: NA
j_gene: TRBJ1-2
CDR3nt: TGCGCCAGCAGCCAACGAGGCGGGTATGGCTACACCTTC
CDR3aa: CASSQRGGYGYTF

v_gene: TRBV7-2
d_gene: TRBD1
abundance: NA
j_gene: TRBJ1-2
CDR3nt: TGTGCCAGCAGTTCCCGGACAGGCGCTCATGGCTACACCTTC
CDR3aa: CASSSRTGAHGYTF

v_gene: TRBV18
d_gene: NA
abundance: NA
j_gene: TRBJ1-1
CDR3nt: TGTGCCAGCTCACCGACAGGCTTGAACACTGAAGCTTTCTTT
CDR3aa: CASSPTGLNTEAFF

v_gene: TRBV24-1
d_gene: TRBD2
abundance: few
j_gene: TRBJ2-3
CDR3nt: TGTGCCACCAGTGACCAGCGGGATTTTTCAGATACGCAGTATTTT
CDR3aa: CATSDQRDFSDTQYF

v_gene: TRBV20-1
d_gene: NA
abundance: NA
j_gene: TRBJ1-1
CDR3nt: TGCAGTGCTATTATCACCCCGGGTGCTTTCTTT
CDR3aa: CSAIITPGAFF

v_gene: TRBV7-9
d_gene: TRBD2
abundance: NA
j_gene: TRBJ2-7
CDR3nt: TGTGCCAGCAGCTTAGACGGGGGGACCTACGAGCAGTACTTC
CDR3aa: CASSLDGGTYEQYF

v_gene: TRBV6-1
d_gene: TRBD1
abundance: NA
j_gene: TRBJ1-2
CDR3nt: TGTGCCAGCAGTGAGGGACAGACTAACTATGGCTACACCTTC
CDR3aa: CASSEGQTNYGYTF

v_gene: TRBV30
d_gene: NA
abundance: NA
j_gene: TRBJ1-4
CDR3nt: TGTGCCCAAGCAAGGCAGGGCGATGAAAAACTGTTTTTT
CDR3aa: CAQARQGDEKLFF

v_gene: TRBV7-8
d_gene: NA
abundance: NA
j_gene: TRBJ1-4
CDR3nt: TGTGCCAGCAGCGGACGTATAGGGGTAGGGGAAAAACTGTTTTTT
CDR3aa: CASSGRIGVGEKLFF

v_gene: TRBV3-1/TRBV3-2
d_gene: NA
abundance: NA
j_gene: TRBJ2-5
CDR3nt: TGTGCCAGCAGCCAAGAGGGCCGCGGGATAGGGACCCAGTACTTC
CDR3aa: CASSQEGRGIGTQYF

v_gene: TRBV7-3
d_gene: TRBD2
abundance: NA
j_gene: TRBJ2-2
CDR3nt: TGTGCCAGCAGCTTAGGCGGGGGGACTTTCACCGGGGAGCTGTTTTTT
CDR3aa: CASSLGGGTFTGELFF

v_gene: TRBV7-2
d_gene: NA
abundance: NA
j_gene: TRBJ2-3
CDR3nt: TGTGCCAGCAGCCCACAATTTGGTCCAGATACGCAGTATTTT
CDR3aa: CASSPQFGPDTQYF